This paragraph covers one TCR beta chain sequence. Its specificity is not known. Germline CDR1 is DFQATT and CDR2 is SNEGSKA (reference sequence). Deletions cut 7 bases from V and 0 bases from J, with 12 bases between. The CDR3 contains 13 residues. Presence of unique molecular identifiers characterized the TCR beta cDNA libraries. Once roughly 0.95 to 10 million T cells were used, roughly 500,000 cDNA molecules resulted. TCRdb used MiXCR to reprocess the PCR reads, holding one entry per CDR3 protein. The data show 250,000 to 300,000 distinct CDR3 sequences, with 35% to 45% seen just once and around 4.7% held by the top ten. The sample originates from a study of post-analysis software for immune sequencing data. Overall study context: The patients showed relapsing-remitting, secondary progressive and progressive-relapsing multiple sclerosis courses.

General study findings and limits: Those with multiple sclerosis, the patient group, showed significantly lower normalized Chao1 diversity than controls. When the samples were clustered directly with F measure, those that had been prepared in the same batch showed strong co-clustering. In patients, TRBV5-6, TRBV5-1 and TRBV20-1 belonged to five TRBV segments found more frequently than in controls.

V is TRBV20-1 and J is TRBJ2-5; D ambiguous. The sequencing input was blood. The clonotype originates from a girl between 5 and 17 years old with multiple sclerosis. In DNA form, the CDR3 reads TGCAGTGTCCGCCCTATGGACCAAGAGACCCAGTACTTC. Its translation is CSVRPMDQETQYF.